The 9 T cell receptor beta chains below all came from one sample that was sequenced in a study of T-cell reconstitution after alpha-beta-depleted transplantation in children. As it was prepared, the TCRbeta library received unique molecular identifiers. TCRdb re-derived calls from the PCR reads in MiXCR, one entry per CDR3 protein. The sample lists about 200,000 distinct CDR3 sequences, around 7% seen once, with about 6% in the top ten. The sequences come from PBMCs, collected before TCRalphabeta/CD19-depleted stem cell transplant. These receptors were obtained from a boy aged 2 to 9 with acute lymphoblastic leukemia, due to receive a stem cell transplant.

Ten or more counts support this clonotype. CDR3 DNA: TGTGCCAGCAGCAACAGAGACACAGATACGCAGTATTTT. Its protein product is CASSNRDTDTQYF. The rearrangement joins TRBV7-2 to TRBJ2-3; D gene unclear. This CDR3 has 13 residues. Trimming removed 5 bases from V and 2 bases from J, with 8 bases in between. Germline V gene data show CDR1 as SGHTA and CDR2 as FQGNSA.

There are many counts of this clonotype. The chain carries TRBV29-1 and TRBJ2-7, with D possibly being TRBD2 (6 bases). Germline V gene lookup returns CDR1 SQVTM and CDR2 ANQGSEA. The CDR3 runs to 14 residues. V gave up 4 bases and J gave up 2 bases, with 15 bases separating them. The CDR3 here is CSVGGGGGTYEQYF. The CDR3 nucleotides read TGCAGCGTTGGGGGAGGCGGTGGGACCTACGAGCAGTACTTC.

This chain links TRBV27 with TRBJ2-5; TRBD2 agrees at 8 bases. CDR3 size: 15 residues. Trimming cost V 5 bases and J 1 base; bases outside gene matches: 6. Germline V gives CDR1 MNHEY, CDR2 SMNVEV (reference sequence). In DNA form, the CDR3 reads TGTGCCAGCAGTCGGACTAGCCTACTCCAAGAGACCCAGTACTTC. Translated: CASSRTSLLQETQYF.

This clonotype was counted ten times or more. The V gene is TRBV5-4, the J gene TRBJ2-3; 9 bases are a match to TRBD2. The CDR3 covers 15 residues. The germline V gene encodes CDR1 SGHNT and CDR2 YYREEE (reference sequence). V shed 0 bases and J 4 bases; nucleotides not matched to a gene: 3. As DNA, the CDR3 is TGTGCCAGCAGCTTGGGCGGGAGGGCCGCAGATACGCAGTATTTT. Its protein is CASSLGGRAADTQYF.

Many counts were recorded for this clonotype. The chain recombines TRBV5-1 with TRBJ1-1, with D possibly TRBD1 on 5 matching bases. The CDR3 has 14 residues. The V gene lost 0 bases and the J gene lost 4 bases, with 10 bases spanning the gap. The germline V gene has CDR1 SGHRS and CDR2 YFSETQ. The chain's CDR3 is CASSLGSGGTEAFF. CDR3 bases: TGCGCCAGCAGCTTGGGATCGGGGGGCACTGAAGCTTTCTTT.

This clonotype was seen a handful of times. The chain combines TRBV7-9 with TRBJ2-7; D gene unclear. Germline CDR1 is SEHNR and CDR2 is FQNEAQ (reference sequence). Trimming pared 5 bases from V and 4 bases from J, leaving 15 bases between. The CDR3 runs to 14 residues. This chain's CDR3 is CASSPSRAFYEQYF. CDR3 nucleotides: TGTGCCAGCAGCCCCTCAAGGGCCTTTTACGAGCAGTACTTC.

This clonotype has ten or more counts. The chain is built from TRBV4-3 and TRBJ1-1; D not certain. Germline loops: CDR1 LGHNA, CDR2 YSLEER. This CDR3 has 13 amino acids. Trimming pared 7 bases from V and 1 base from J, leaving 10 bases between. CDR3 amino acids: CASTLRANTEAFF. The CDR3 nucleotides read TGCGCCAGCACCTTAAGGGCGAACACTGAAGCTTTCTTT.

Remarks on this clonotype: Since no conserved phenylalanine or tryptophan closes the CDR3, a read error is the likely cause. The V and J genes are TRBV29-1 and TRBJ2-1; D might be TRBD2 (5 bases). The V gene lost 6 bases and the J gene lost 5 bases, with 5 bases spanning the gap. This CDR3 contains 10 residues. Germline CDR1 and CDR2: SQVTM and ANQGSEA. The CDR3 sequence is CSVADNEQFS. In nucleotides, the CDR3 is TGCAGCGTAGCGGACAATGAGCAGTTCTCC.

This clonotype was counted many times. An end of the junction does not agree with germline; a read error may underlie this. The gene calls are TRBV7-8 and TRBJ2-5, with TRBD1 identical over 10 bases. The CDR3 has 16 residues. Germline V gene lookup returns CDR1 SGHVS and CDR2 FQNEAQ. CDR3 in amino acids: CASSLMAGQGTETHYF. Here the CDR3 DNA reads TGTGCCAGCAGCTTAATGGCGGGACAGGGGACAGAGACCCATTACTTC.